This note documents a single TCR beta chain sequence. The specificity of this receptor is unknown. Per-nucleotide qualities are absent, and no much larger clonotype sits a single base away. This record belongs to a study of PD-1 blockade in classical Hodgkin lymphoma (dated by TCRdb to the early 2020s). With regard to the full study: Nivolumab dosing was 3 mg/kg intravenously every 2 weeks, continuing until either disease progression or unacceptable toxicity. To define a peripheral blood immune signature of response to PD-1 blockade in classical Hodgkin lymphoma, the study combined TCR beta sequencing with CyTOF.

Study-level results and caveats: Patients starting nivolumab less than 1 year after ASCT had lower diversity and were excluded from later analyses to avoid confounding by immune reconstitution. Baseline TCR diversity was reported to be lower in newly diagnosed patients than in healthy donors, and even lower in relapsed/refractory patients. The study was restricted to a single clinical trial cohort, and the causes of repertoire differences, possibly disease activity or prior therapy, were left undefined. A significant rise by C4D1 was seen in CD4+ but not CD8+ TCR diversity (p=0.0027 vs p=0.16), with the rise being most apparent in complete responders (p=0.02). Among trial patients, those achieving complete response had baseline diversity similar to that of newly diagnosed patients, while diversity was significantly lower in partial responders and progressors.

The time point label for this specimen denotes: cycle 2 day 1 (C2D1) of nivolumab. Every trial patient had relapsed following autologous stem cell transplantation, and prior brentuximab vedotin exposure was what differed among cohorts A, B and C. A total of fewer than 65 patients with relapsed/refractory classical Hodgkin lymphoma made up the trial cohort, and each patient's best overall response was complete response, partial response or progressive disease. Trial patients were treated with single-agent nivolumab in the multi-cohort phase II CheckMate 205 trial. An independent review committee assessed best overall response by applying the 2007 International Working Group response criteria. Trial PBMCs were obtained immediately prior to nivolumab initiation (C1D1) and on therapy at cycle 2 day 1 and cycle 4 day 1. Peripheral blood was collected in 8 mL Vacutainer Cell Preparation Tubes, from which PBMCs were isolated by centrifugation and then cryopreserved.

The CDR3 goes from the cysteine to the phenylalanine over 13 residues. Just CDR3 DNA is preserved here, 39 bases in frame from base 1. At the junction V is shortened by 5 bases and J by 7 bases, with 11 bases in between. Reading the germline V gene gives CDR1 MNHEY and CDR2 SVGAGI. Genomic DNA was isolated using the Qiagen DNeasy kit from unsorted PBMCs as well as from negatively selected CD4+ and CD8+ fractions. TCR beta CDR3 regions were subjected to amplification by immunoSEQ multiplex PCR with primers that anneal to V and J segments. A synthetic immune receptor repertoire was used to minimize amplification bias, and remaining bias was computationally removed after sequencing. From the authors' description of their analysis: Custom Python scripts were used to quantify repertoire diversity as the Shannon entropy index. Unsorted, CD4+ and CD8+ repertoires were examined separately, except in combined analyses, for which CD4+ and CD8+ sequences were merged in silico. A clone counted as expanded when the clone's frequency after treatment rose at least 2-fold relative to C1D1, and clones undetected at baseline were given a pseudocount of 0.5. Clones with 0 or 1 copy at C1D1 were classified as singleton clones, and clones with 2 or more copies were classified as non-singleton clones. Clones expanded in unsorted samples were labelled as CD4+, CD8+ or unknown by matching protein sequences in sorted samples from the same patient. Diversity changes from C1D1 to C4D1 were tested in paired samples using Wilcoxon tests. Entries here come from immuneACCESS through TCRdb and include only in-frame sequences with V and J called. Some clones fail to appear in such tables; in the studies checked, an unresolved V gene covers under half of the shortfall, and the cause of the remainder is unknown. V and J calls and clone size are copied from that table; D and trimming were computed from the DNA. The sample records around 20,000 clones, about nine tenths of which are singletons. The ten largest clones represent around 13% of the sample.

The sample here was peripheral blood mononuclear cells (PBMCs), taken before the second cycle of nivolumab. This receptor was obtained from a human donor with classical Hodgkin lymphoma. Recombination linked TRBV6-5 to TRBJ2-2; the D gene is perhaps TRBD2, from 6 matching bases. The encoded CDR3 is CASSQGGVGELFF. The sequenced DNA is TGTGCCAGCAGTCAGGGCGGGGTCGGGGAGCTGTTTTTT.